This T cell receptor (beta chain) was identified in a study of CD8 T cells in Susac syndrome. For the study at large: There were six sequenced Susac syndrome patients with active disease and under 10 in remission.

The V and J ends lost 1 base and 5 bases respectively, with 20 bases between them. Germline V gene sequence: CDR1 GTSNPN, CDR2 SVGIG (reference sequence). CDR3 length equals 17 residues. An input of roughly 0.5 to 1 ug of RNA was subjected to reverse transcription using random hexamers. TCRdb used MiXCR to reprocess the immunoSEQ multiplex PCR reads, holding one entry per CDR3 protein. The table has roughly 190,000 distinct CDR3 sequences, roughly 95% seen once. Sequenced input: CD4+ T cells from PBMCs. V usage is TRBV30 and J usage is TRBJ2-2, with D unclear. This TCR came from a human donor with Susac syndrome. The CDR3 DNA reads TGTGCCTGGAGTGGTGTCACCCCCATTATTCAGACCGGGGAGCTGTTTTTT. Amino acids: CAWSGVTPIIQTGELFF.